The clone carrying this T cell receptor (beta chain) was counted only a few times. The antigen is unknown. This specimen belongs to a study of CD8+CD57+ T cells in acquired aplastic anemia. Overall study: The study obtained an average of about 3.1 ug of DNA from sorted CD4+ and CD8+ cells.

Study conclusions and caveats: Overlapping CD8+ CDR3 repertoires of patients and controls contained around 30 shared sequences.

Before being chosen for sequencing, patients had shown CD8+CD57+ cell expansion by flow cytometry. Everyone among the patients had severe acquired aplastic anemia. No therapy had been given to the patients at the time of blood sampling. Genomic DNA constituted the template upon which TCR beta VDJ and CDR3 profiling was performed. TCRdb called the reads again in MiXCR, with one record for every CDR3 protein. This table holds hundreds of thousands of distinct CDR3 sequences, approximately 32% found once. There are 15 residues in the CDR3. CDR1 and CDR2 from the germline V gene are SSHAT and FNYEAQ (reference sequence). With V trimmed by 5 bases and J by 9 bases, 13 bases remained unmatched.

The J gene is TRBJ2-1, the V gene TRBV7-7; TRBD2 matches at 7 bases. Specimen: sorted CD4+, CD8+, or CD8+CD57+ T cells (not recorded which) from PBMCs. The source is a human donor with aplastic anemia. CDR3 DNA: TGTGCCAGCAGCGTGGGGGAGGGCCTGCGGGGTGAGCAGTTCTTC. Translated, it gives CASSVGEGLRGEQFF. The whole variable domain, filled in from reference TRBV7-7 and TRBJ2-1, reads GAGVSQSPRYKVTKRGQDVTLRCDPISSHATLYWYQQALGQGPEFLTYFNYEAQPDKSGLPSDRFSAERPEGSISTLTIQRTEQRDSAMYRCASSVGEGLRGEQFFGPGTRLTVL.